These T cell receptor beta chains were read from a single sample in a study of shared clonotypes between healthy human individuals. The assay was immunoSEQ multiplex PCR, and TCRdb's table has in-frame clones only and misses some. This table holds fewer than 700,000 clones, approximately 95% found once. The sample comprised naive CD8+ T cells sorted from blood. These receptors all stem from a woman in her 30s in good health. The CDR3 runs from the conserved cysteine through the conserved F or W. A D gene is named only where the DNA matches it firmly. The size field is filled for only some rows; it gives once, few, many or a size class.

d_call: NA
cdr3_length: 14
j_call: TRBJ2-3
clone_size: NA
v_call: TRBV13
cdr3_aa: CASSLRENTDTQYF
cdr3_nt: TGTGCCAGCAGCTTAAGGGAGAACACAGATACGCAGTATTTT

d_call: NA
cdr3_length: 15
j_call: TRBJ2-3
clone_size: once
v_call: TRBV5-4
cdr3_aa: CASSFQGGHTDTQYF
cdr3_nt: TGTGCCAGCAGCTTCCAGGGGGGACACACAGATACGCAGTATTTT

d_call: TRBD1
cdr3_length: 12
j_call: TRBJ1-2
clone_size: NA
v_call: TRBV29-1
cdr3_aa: CSVGGDSDGYTF
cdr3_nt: TGCAGCGTTGGGGGGGACAGCGATGGCTACACCTTC

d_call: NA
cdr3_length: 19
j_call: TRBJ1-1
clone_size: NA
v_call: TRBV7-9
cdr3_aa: CASSLVPPNREFGNTEAFF
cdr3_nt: TGTGCCAGCAGCTTAGTTCCCCCGAACAGGGAGTTTGGAAACACTGAAGCTTTCTTT

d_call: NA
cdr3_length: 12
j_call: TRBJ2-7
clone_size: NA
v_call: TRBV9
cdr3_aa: CASSVDSDEQYF
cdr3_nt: TGTGCCAGCAGCGTCGACAGTGACGAGCAGTACTTC

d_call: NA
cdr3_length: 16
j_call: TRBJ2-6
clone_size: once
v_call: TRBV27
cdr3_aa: CASSFVLASGANVLTF
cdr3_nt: TGTGCCAGCAGTTTTGTCTTAGCCTCTGGGGCCAACGTCCTGACTTTC

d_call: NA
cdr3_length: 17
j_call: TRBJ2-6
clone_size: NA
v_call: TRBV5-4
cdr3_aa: CASSQVKGSSGANVLTF
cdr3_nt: TGTGCCAGCAGCCAAGTAAAGGGGAGTTCTGGGGCCAACGTCCTGACTTTC

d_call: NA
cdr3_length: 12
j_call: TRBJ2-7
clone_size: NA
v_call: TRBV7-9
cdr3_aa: CATSFRGDEQYF
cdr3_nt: TGTGCCACCAGCTTTAGGGGGGACGAGCAGTACTTC

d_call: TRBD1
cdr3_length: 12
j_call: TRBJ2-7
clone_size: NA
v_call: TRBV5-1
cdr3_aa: CASSPTGGEQYF
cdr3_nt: TGCGCCAGCAGCCCGACAGGGGGCGAGCAGTACTTC

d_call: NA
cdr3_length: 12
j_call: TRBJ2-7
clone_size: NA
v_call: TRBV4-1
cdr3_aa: CASSLQDNEQYF
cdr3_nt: TGCGCCAGCAGCCTACAGGACAACGAGCAGTACTTC

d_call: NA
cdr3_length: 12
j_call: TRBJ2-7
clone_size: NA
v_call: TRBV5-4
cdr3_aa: CASSMSSYEQYF
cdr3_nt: TGTGCCAGCAGCATGAGCTCCTACGAGCAGTACTTC

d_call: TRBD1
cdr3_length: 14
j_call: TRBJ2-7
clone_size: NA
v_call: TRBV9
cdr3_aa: CASSKGDRSYEQYF
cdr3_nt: TGTGCCAGCAGCAAAGGGGACAGATCCTACGAGCAGTACTTC

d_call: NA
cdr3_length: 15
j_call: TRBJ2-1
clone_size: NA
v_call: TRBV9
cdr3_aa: CASSVDVNSYNEQFF
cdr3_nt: TGTGCCAGCAGCGTAGATGTGAACTCCTACAATGAGCAGTTCTTC

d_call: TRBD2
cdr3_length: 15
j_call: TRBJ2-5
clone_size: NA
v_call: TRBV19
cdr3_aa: CASSTGRALMETQYF
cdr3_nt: TGTGCCAGTAGTACCGGGAGGGCCCTCATGGAGACCCAGTACTTC

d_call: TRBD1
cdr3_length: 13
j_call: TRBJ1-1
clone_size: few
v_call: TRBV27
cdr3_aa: CASSLGTGTEAFF
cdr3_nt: TGTGCCAGCAGTTTAGGGACAGGCACTGAAGCTTTCTTT

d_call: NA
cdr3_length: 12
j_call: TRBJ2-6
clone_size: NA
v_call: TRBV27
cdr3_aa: CASSSGANVLTF
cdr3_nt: TGTGCCAGCAGTTCCGGGGCCAACGTCCTGACTTTC

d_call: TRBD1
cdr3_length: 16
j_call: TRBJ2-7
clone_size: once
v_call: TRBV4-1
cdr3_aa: CASSQDRGQGTGEQYF
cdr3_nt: TGCGCCAGCAGCCAAGATCGGGGACAGGGAACGGGTGAGCAGTACTTC

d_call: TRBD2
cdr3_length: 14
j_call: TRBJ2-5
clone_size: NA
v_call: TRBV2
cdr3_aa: CASSESGRRETQYF
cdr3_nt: TGTGCCAGCAGTGAAAGCGGGAGGAGGGAGACCCAGTACTTC

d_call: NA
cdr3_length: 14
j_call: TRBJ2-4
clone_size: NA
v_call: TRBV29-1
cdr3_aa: CSVRDNLAKNIQYF
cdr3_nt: TGCAGCGTTAGGGACAACCTAGCCAAAAACATTCAGTACTTC

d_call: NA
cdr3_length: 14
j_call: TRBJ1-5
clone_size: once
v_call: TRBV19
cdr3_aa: CASSILTSNQPQHF
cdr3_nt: TGTGCCAGTAGTATTTTGACAAGCAATCAGCCCCAGCATTTT

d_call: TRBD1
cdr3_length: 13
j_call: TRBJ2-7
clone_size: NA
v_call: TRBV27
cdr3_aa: CASRGGTGTEQYF
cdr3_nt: TGTGCCAGCAGGGGAGGGACAGGGACCGAGCAGTACTTC

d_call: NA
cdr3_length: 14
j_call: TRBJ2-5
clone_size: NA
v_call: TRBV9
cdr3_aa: CASSTRTGRETQYF
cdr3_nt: TGTGCCAGCAGCACGAGGACCGGTCGGGAGACCCAGTACTTC

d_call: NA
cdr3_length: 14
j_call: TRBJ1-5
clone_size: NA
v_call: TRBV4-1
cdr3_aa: CASSQFRSNQPQHF
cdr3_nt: TGCGCCAGCAGCCAATTTAGAAGTAATCAGCCCCAGCATTTT

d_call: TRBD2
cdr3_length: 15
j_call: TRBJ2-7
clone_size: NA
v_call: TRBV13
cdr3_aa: CASSLWGLADYEQYF
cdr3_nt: TGTGCCAGCAGCCTCTGGGGACTAGCGGATTACGAGCAGTACTTC

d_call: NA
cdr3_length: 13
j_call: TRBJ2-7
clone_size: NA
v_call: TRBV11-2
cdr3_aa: CASSFHHVYEQYF
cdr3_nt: TGTGCCAGCAGCTTCCACCACGTATACGAGCAGTACTTC

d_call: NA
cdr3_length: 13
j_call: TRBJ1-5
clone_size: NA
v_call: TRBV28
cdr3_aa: CASSLFSNQPQHF
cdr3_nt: TGTGCCAGCAGTTTATTTAGCAATCAGCCCCAGCATTTT

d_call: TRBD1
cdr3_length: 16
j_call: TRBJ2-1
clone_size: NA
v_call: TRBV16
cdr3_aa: CASSQLPGGSRNEQFF
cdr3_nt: TGTGCCAGCAGCCAATTGCCAGGGGGCAGCAGGAATGAGCAGTTCTTC

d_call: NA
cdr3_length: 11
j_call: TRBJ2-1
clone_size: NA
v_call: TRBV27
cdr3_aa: CASSLRDEQFF
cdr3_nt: TGTGCCAGCAGTTTAAGGGATGAGCAGTTCTTC

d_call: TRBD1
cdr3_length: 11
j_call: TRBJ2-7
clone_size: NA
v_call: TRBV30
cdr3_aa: CAWSAGGEQYF
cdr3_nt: TGTGCCTGGAGTGCAGGGGGCGAGCAGTACTTC

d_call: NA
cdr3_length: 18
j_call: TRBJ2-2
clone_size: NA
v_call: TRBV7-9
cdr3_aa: CASSPPHGGSADTGELFF
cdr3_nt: TGTGCCAGCAGCCCCCCCCACGGAGGCTCCGCGGACACCGGGGAGCTGTTTTTT

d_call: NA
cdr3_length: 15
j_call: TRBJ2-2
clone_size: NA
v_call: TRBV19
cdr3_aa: CASSITSYQTGELFF
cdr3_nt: TGTGCCAGTAGTATCACGAGCTATCAGACGGGGGAGCTGTTTTTT

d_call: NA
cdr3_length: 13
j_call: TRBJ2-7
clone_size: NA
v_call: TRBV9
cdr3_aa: CASSVNPYYEQYF
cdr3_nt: TGTGCCAGCAGCGTAAACCCCTATTACGAGCAGTACTTC

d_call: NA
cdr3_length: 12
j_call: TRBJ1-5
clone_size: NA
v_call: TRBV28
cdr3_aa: CASSSFGQPQHF
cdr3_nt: TGTGCCAGCAGCTCCTTTGGTCAGCCCCAGCATTTT

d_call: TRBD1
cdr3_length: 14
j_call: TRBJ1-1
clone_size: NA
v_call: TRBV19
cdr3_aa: CASSRDREGTEAFF
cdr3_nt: TGTGCCAGTAGCAGAGACAGGGAGGGCACTGAAGCTTTCTTT

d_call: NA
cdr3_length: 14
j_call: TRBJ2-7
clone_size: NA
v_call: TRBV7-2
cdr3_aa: CASSQSGAPYEQYF
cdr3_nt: TGTGCCAGCAGCCAATCCGGGGCCCCCTACGAGCAGTACTTC

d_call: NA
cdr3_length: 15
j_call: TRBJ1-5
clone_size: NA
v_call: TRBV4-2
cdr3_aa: CASSQDRGSQQPQHF
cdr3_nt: TGTGCCAGCAGCCAAGATAGGGGGAGCCAACAGCCCCAGCATTTT

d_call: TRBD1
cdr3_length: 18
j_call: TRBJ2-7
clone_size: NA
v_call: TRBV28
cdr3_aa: CASSCTGTGAISSYEQYF
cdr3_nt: TGTGCCAGCAGTTGCACCGGGACAGGGGCCATATCCTCCTACGAGCAGTACTTC

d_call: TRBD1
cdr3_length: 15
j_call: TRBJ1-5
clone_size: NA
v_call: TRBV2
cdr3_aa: CASSEDRGQNQPQHF
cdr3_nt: TGTGCCAGCAGTGAGGACAGGGGACAAAATCAGCCCCAGCATTTT

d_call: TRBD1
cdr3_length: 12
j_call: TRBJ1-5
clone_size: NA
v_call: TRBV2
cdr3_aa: CASSARGEPQHF
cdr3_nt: TGTGCCAGCAGTGCCAGGGGGGAACCCCAGCATTTT

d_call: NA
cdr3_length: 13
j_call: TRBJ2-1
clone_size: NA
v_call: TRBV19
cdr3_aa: CASSMRGYNEQFF
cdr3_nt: TGTGCCAGTAGTATGCGGGGTTACAATGAGCAGTTCTTC

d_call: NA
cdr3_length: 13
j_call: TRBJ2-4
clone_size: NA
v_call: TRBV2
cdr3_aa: CASSEGVKNIQYF
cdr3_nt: TGTGCCAGCAGTGAGGGGGTCAAAAACATTCAGTACTTC

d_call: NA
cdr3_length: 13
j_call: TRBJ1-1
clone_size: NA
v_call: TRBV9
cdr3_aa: CASSGDLNTEAFF
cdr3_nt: TGTGCCAGCAGCGGGGATCTCAACACTGAAGCTTTCTTT

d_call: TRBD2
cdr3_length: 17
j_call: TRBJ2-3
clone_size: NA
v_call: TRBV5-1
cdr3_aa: CASSSADGGRASDTQYF
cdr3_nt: TGCGCCAGCAGCTCGGCGGATGGCGGGAGGGCCTCAGATACGCAGTATTTT

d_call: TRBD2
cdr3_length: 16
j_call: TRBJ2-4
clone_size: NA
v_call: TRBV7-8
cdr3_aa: CASSLPSGGSKNIQYF
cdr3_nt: TGTGCCAGCAGCTTACCGAGCGGGGGGAGCAAAAACATTCAGTACTTC

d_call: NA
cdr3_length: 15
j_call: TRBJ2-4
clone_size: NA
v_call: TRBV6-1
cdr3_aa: CASSEDRVAKNIQYF
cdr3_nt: TGTGCCAGCAGTGAAGACAGGGTAGCCAAAAACATTCAGTACTTC

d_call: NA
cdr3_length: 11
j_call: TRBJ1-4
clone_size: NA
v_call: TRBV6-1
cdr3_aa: CASSEAWEEIF
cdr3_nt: TGTGCCAGCAGTGAAGCTTGGGAGGAAATTTTT

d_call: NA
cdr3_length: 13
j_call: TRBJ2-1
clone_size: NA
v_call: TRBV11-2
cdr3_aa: CASSLDYYNEQFF
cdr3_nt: TGTGCCAGCAGCCTTGACTACTACAATGAGCAGTTCTTC

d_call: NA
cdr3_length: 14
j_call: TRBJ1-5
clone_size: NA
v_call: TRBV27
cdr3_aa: CASSPQGNNQPQHF
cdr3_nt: TGTGCCAGCAGCCCGCAGGGGAACAATCAGCCCCAGCATTTT

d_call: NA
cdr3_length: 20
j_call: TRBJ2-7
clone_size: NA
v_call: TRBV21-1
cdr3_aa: CASSKVALVASGSQPYEQYF
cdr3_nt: NA

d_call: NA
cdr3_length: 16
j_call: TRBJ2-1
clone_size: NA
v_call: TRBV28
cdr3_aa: CASSLDSGSWYNEQFF
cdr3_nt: TGTGCCAGCAGTTTAGACAGTGGGAGTTGGTACAATGAGCAGTTCTTC

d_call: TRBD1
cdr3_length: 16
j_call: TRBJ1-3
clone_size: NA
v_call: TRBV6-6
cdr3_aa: CASSYSNAGGGNTIYF
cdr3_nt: TGTGCCAGCAGTTACTCGAATGCAGGGGGGGGAAACACCATATATTTT

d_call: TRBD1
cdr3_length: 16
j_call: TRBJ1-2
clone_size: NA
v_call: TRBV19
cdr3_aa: CASSIGPTGSNYGYTF
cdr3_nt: TGTGCCAGTAGTATAGGGCCGACAGGGTCTAACTATGGCTACACCTTC

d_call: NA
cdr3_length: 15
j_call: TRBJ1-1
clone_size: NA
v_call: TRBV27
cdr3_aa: CASKISLIRGTEAFF
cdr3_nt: TGTGCCAGCAAAATTAGCTTAATCAGGGGCACTGAAGCTTTCTTT

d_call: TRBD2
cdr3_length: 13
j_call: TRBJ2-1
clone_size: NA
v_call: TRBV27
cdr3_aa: CASSYEAGYEQFF
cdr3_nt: TGTGCCAGCAGTTACGAAGCGGGATATGAGCAGTTCTTC

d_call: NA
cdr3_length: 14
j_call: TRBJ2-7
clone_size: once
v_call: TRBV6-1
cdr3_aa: CASSSRQDPYEQYF
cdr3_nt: TGTGCCAGCAGTAGCCGACAGGACCCCTACGAGCAGTACTTC